A selection of T cell receptor beta chains follows, all from one sample in a study of shared clonotypes between healthy human individuals. Only in-frame clones appear in the TCRdb table, and some are missing; sequencing was by immunoSEQ multiplex PCR. The sample carries under 1,100,000 clones, 65% to 75% recorded once. The sequenced sample was memory CD4+ T cells sorted from blood. These TCRs come from a man aged 18 to 29 in good health. CDR3s leave out the opening cysteine and the closing phenylalanine or tryptophan.

TRBV29-1	TRBJ1-1	SAGQGGTEAF
TRBV18	TRBJ1-5	ASSPDRNQPQH
TRBV7-9	TRBJ1-6	ASSAQPGTGTGSPLH
TRBV6-1	TRBJ1-1	ASSERYPGSEAF
TRBV6-4	TRBJ1-5	ASSGEVGQPQH
TRBV5-1	TRBJ1-6	ASSSKTGGYSPLH
TRBV19	TRBJ1-1	ASSMRRVTEAF
TRBV28	TRBJ1-4	ASSPAGTDNEKLF
TRBV2	TRBJ1-1	ASLVGRGGIGGAF
TRBV5-8	TRBJ2-7	ASSLEGQGGEQY
TRBV28	TRBJ1-2	ASSFDPTSTYGYI
TRBV18	TRBJ1-2	ASARGDGTNYGYT
TRBV28	TRBJ2-7	ASSPSGLGQY
TRBV15	TRBJ1-2	ATSREPGGKSNYGYT
TRBV5-1	TRBJ2-6	ASSLAVTGTGANVLT
TRBV10-3	TRBJ2-1	AITRDKAGGNEQF
TRBV28	TRBJ1-4	ASSLKGPSNEKLF
TRBV6-1	TRBJ2-1	ASSEWGRRNEQF
TRBV19	TRBJ1-5	ASSIPLVTNQPQH
TRBV7-6	TRBJ2-3	ASSAGVSLGDTQY